The 19 T cell receptor beta chains given below trace back to one sample, sequenced in a study of long-term antiretroviral therapy in people with HIV. Runs used v3.0 of the immunoSEQ assay and were done at survey level. Only in-frame clones appear in the TCRdb table, and some are missing; sequencing was by immunoSEQ multiplex PCR. Of over 25,000 clones listed, approximately 80% are singletons. The sequences come from unsorted PBMCs, collected 3 years after starting antiretroviral therapy. These receptors were taken from a man between 35 and 55 years old with HIV.

The chain carries TRBV5-1 and TRBJ2-1; 10 bases agree with TRBD2. CDR3 size: 15 residues. Trimming took 1 base from V and 5 from J; bases not matched to a gene: 3. Germline loops: CDR1 SGHRS, CDR2 YFSETQ. CDR3 DNA: TGCGCCAGCAGCTTGCCTAGCGGGGGAAACAATGAGCAGTTCTTC. Translated, it gives CASSLPSGGNNEQFF.

The chain recombines TRBV10-2 with TRBJ2-5; D call uncertain. Germline loops: CDR1 WSHSY, CDR2 SAAADI. Deletions cut 6 bases from V and 4 bases from J, with 9 bases between. The CDR3 covers 12 residues. The CDR3 spells CASRLWGETQYF. The CDR3 region has the DNA TGCGCCAGCAGATTGTGGGGAGAGACCCAGTACTTC.

The rearrangement links TRBV30 to TRBJ1-5; no firm D call. Germline V gene data show CDR1 as GTSNPN and CDR2 as SVGIG (reference sequence). Between the trimmed V and J ends, which lost 1 base and 2 bases, there was a span of 6 bases. This CDR3 region has 13 residues. This CDR3 is CAWSGGGNQPQHF. CDR3 DNA: TGTGCCTGGAGTGGAGGAGGCAATCAGCCCCAGCATTTT.

This clone was seen more than once but under ten times. This CDR3 is CASSQMLAGGYEQYF. The CDR3, as DNA: TGTGCCAGCAGCCAAATGCTAGCGGGAGGCTACGAGCAGTACTTC. This rearrangement joins TRBV11-2 to TRBJ2-7; 11 bases align to TRBD2. The CDR3 contains 15 residues. The trim removed 5 bases at V and 3 bases at J, leaving 6 bases unmatched. Per germline, CDR1 SGHAT and CDR2 FQNNGV.

V usage is TRBV11-1 and J usage is TRBJ2-2; no clear D. The length of the CDR3 is 15 residues. Trimming cost V 1 base and J 0 bases, with 6 bases left between them. Per the germline V gene, CDR1 is SGHAT and CDR2 is FQDESV (reference sequence). The chain's CDR3 is CASSLGYANTGELFF. The DNA for the CDR3 is TGTGCCAGCAGCTTAGGCTACGCGAACACCGGGGAGCTGTTTTTT.

The V gene is TRBV11-2, the J gene TRBJ2-1, with D tentatively TRBD1 (7 bases). The CDR3 runs to 15 residues. Deletions cut 4 bases from V and 0 bases from J, with 10 bases between. From germline, CDR1 is SGHAT and CDR2 FQNNGV. CDR3 in amino acids: CASSSGGSSYNEQFF. DNA of the CDR3: TGTGCCAGCAGCTCAGGGGGGAGCTCCTACAATGAGCAGTTCTTC. The complete variable domain, with remaining parts taken from reference TRBV11-2 and TRBJ2-1, reads EAGVAQSPRYKIIEKRQSVAFWCNPISGHATLYWYQQILGQGPKLLIQFQNNGVVDDSQLPKDRFSAERLKGVDSTLKIQPAKLEDSAVYLCASSSGGSSYNEQFFGPGTRLTVL.

This clone occurred a few times. The gene calls are TRBV6-5 and TRBJ2-7; 10 nucleotides match TRBD2. The CDR3 loop spans 15 amino acids. Germline loops: CDR1 MNHEY, CDR2 SVGAGI. V was clipped by 5 bases and J by 4 bases; unmatched bases: 8. The DNA for the CDR3 is TGTGCCAGCAGTACTCCTAGCGGGAGTAATTACGAGCAGTACTTC. The encoded protein is CASSTPSGSNYEQYF.

The chain is built from TRBV4-1 and TRBJ1-3; D possibly corresponds to TRBD1 (6 bases). The V and J ends lost 0 bases and 5 bases respectively, with 23 bases between them. The CDR3 runs to 19 residues. The germline CDR1 and CDR2 sequences are MGHRA and YSYEKL. CDR3 bases: TGCGCCAGCAGCCAAGAATGGGGCAGGGGTATTAATTCCAGAAACACCATATATTTT. Translating it yields CASSQEWGRGINSRNTIYF.

Here the CDR3 reads CASSLAQGSQPQHF. As DNA, the CDR3 is TGTGCCAGCAGCTTAGCCCAGGGTTCACAGCCCCAGCATTTT. This chain uses TRBV11-2 with TRBJ1-5, with D possibly matching TRBD1 (5 bases). The CDR3 covers 14 residues. Trimming removed 1 base from V and 7 bases from J, with 11 bases in between. CDR1 and CDR2 (germline): SGHAT, FQNNGV.

This clone appeared once. This chain links TRBV15 with TRBJ2-3; 9 bases map to TRBD1. V shed 8 bases, J shed 4 bases, and the junction held 7 bases outside the gene matches. The CDR3 runs to 14 residues. From germline, CDR1 is LNHNV and CDR2 YYDKDF (reference sequence). The CDR3 coding sequence is TGTGCCACCCAAAGGGACAGGGCGTCAGATACGCAGTATTTT. Residues: CATQRDRASDTQYF.

The CDR3 loop is CASSTSDSSNQPQHF. CDR3 coding DNA: TGTGCCAGCAGCACCTCGGACAGTAGCAATCAGCCCCAGCATTTT. This chain links TRBV7-8 with TRBJ1-5; tentative D call: TRBD1 (6 bases). V lost 5 bases to trimming and J lost 0 bases, with 11 bases between them. Germline V CDR1 and CDR2: SGHVS, FQNEAQ. CDR3 length: 15 residues.

The J gene is TRBJ2-1, the V gene TRBV5-1, with a tentative D call TRBD2 (5 bases). Trimming took off 0 bases at V and 0 bases at J, with 10 bases between the two ends. From germline, CDR1 is SGHRS and CDR2 YFSETQ. This CDR3 comprises 16 residues. CDR3 loop: CASSLVAGSSYNEQFF. In nucleotides, the CDR3 is TGCGCCAGCAGCTTGGTTGCGGGTAGCTCCTACAATGAGCAGTTCTTC.

This clone is medium-sized within its sample. This rearrangement joins TRBV18 to TRBJ1-2; D uncertain. This CDR3 contains 15 residues. Deletions cut 2 bases from V and 0 bases from J, with 10 bases between. CDR1 KGHSH and CDR2 LQKENI come from the germline V gene. The CDR3 sequence is CASSPDRDTNYGYTF. Here the CDR3 DNA reads TGTGCCAGCTCACCAGACCGCGATACTAACTATGGCTACACCTTC.

The chain employs TRBV29-1 and TRBJ2-1, with D perhaps matching TRBD2 (5 bases). Trimming removed 4 bases from V and 0 bases from J, with 7 bases in between. The length of the CDR3 is 13 residues. The germline V gene encodes CDR1 SQVTM and CDR2 ANQGSEA. The CDR3, as DNA: TGCAGCGTTGGAGGGAGCTCCTACAATGAGCAGTTCTTC. This encodes CSVGGSSYNEQFF.

The sample holds a few counts of this clone. J is TRBJ1-2 and V is TRBV5-1; 7 bases match TRBD1. V lost 3 bases and J lost 10; bases outside the gene matches: 6. The germline V gene has CDR1 SGHRS and CDR2 YFSETQ. The CDR3 spans 12 residues. CDR3 in amino acids: CASSWDDRDYTF. DNA of the CDR3: TGCGCCAGCAGCTGGGATGACAGGGACTACACCTTC. The full variable domain, with the rest looked up from reference TRBV5-1 and TRBJ1-2, is KAGVTQTPRYLIKTRGQQVTLSCSPISGHRSVSWYQQTPGQGLQFLFEYFSETQRNKGNFPGRFSGRQFSNSRSEMNVSTLELGDSALYLCASSWDDRDYTFGSGTRLTVV.

The rearrangement uses TRBV6-5 and TRBJ1-5, with TRBD1 matching 7 bases. The V gene end was trimmed by 4 bases and the J gene end by 6 bases; junction bases not matched to a gene: 6. The germline V gene has CDR1 MNHEY and CDR2 SVGAGI. This CDR3 contains 14 residues. CDR3 region: CASSSRRDSQPQHF. CDR3 DNA sequence: TGTGCCAGCAGTTCGAGGCGGGACAGTCAGCCCCAGCATTTT.

V is TRBV28 and J is TRBJ1-1; D is uncertain. This CDR3 has 15 amino acids. Germline V CDR1 and CDR2: MDHEN, SYDVKM. The V end was cut by 2 bases, the J end by 2 bases, with 12 bases between. CDR3 residues: CASSLTVSVNTEAFF. CDR3 nucleotides: TGTGCCAGCAGTTTAACAGTCTCCGTTAACACTGAAGCTTTCTTT.

This rearrangement joins TRBV11-3 to TRBJ2-3; tentatively, D is TRBD2 (6 bases). Trimming pared 5 bases from V and 3 bases from J, leaving 24 bases between. The V gene's germline CDR1 is SGHNT and CDR2 YENEEA. This CDR3 is 18 amino acids long. CDR3: CASSNRRNLAYETDTQYF. CDR3 DNA sequence: TGTGCCAGCAGCAACCGCAGAAACCTAGCGTATGAGACAGATACGCAGTATTTT.

The chain joins TRBV7-9 to TRBJ1-1, with 10 positions matching TRBD1. CDR3 size: 18 residues. With 4 bases clipped from V and 4 bases from J, the junction kept 15 bases outside the gene matches. Per germline, CDR1 SEHNR and CDR2 FQNEAQ (reference sequence). In nucleotides, the CDR3 is TGTGCCAGCAGCTCACTCCGGGGGACAGGGGCGCACGGCACTGAAGCTTTCTTT. This encodes CASSSLRGTGAHGTEAFF.